Listed below are T cell receptor beta chains from one sample, sequenced in a study of T cell responses to AZD1222 COVID-19 vaccine. Repertoires were generated with immunoSEQ multiplex PCR, while TCRdb's copy carries only in-frame clones and drops some. In the table there are 90,000 to 110,000 clones, around nine tenths of which are singletons. The sequencing here drew on peripheral blood, taken on day 0 of AZD1222 vaccination. The source is an adult in good health. Each CDR3 is given with its conserved first and last residue. D genes are given only for firm matches. A row's size may be missing; if present it is once, few, many or a size class.

j_gene | d_gene | v_gene | abundance | CDR3aa | CDR3nt
TRBJ1-1 | . | TRBV2 | few | CASSERAGHNTEAFF | TGTGCCAGCAGTGAAAGGGCAGGTCATAACACTGAAGCTTTCTTT
TRBJ2-3 | . | TRBV18 | . | CASSPPSTDTQYF | TGTGCCAGCTCACCTCCTAGCACAGATACGCAGTATTTT
TRBJ1-6 | TRBD1 | TRBV5-4 | once | CASSLETGKNSPLHF | TGTGCCAGCAGCTTGGAGACAGGGAAGAATTCACCCCTCCACTTT
TRBJ1-3 | . | TRBV7-9 | . | CASSLGRFSGNTIYF | TGTGCCAGCAGCTTAGGGCGGTTCTCTGGAAACACCATATATTTT
TRBJ2-1 | TRBD2 | TRBV6-5 | . | CASKVAGGINEQFF | TGTGCCAGCAAAGTAGCGGGAGGTATCAATGAGCAGTTCTTC
TRBJ1-1 | TRBD1 | TRBV6-6 | . | CASTTGEIGNTEAFF | TGTGCCAGCACTACAGGGGAGATTGGGAACACTGAAGCTTTCTTT
TRBJ2-2 | TRBD2 | TRBV5-1 | . | CASSFGLAGGGAGELFF | TGCGCCAGCAGCTTTGGACTAGCGGGAGGAGGTGCCGGGGAGCTGTTTTTT
TRBJ1-1 | TRBD1 | TRBV5-1 | . | CASSLSDRVNTEAFF | TGCGCCAGCAGCTTGTCGGACAGGGTGAACACTGAAGCTTTCTTT
TRBJ1-6 | . | TRBV7-6 | once | CASSLEGRSSYNSPLHF | TGTGCCAGCAGCTTAGAAGGACGGAGCTCCTATAATTCACCCCTCCACTTT
TRBJ1-1 | . | TRBV4-1 | . | CASSQEGLRGRGAFF | TGCGCCAGCAGCCAAGAGGGACTCAGGGGTAGGGGAGCTTTCTTT
TRBJ2-3 | . | TRBV7-3 | once | CASSLSGGAADTQYF | TGTGCCAGCAGCCTATCCGGGGGTGCGGCAGATACGCAGTATTTT
TRBJ2-7 | TRBD1 | TRBV18 | . | CASSHRQGSISYEQYF | TGTGCCAGCTCACATCGACAGGGTTCTATCTCCTACGAGCAGTACTTC
TRBJ2-7 | . | TRBV29-1 | . | CSAGLPFEQYF | TGCAGCGCGGGACTCCCATTCGAGCAGTACTTC
TRBJ2-7 | . | TRBV4-2 | . | CASSRTPYEQYF | TGTGCCAGCAGTCGGACTCCCTACGAGCAGTACTTC
TRBJ2-3 | . | TRBV3-1/TRBV3-2 | . | CASSQGDTQYF | TGTGCCAGCAGCCAGGGAGATACGCAGTATTTT
TRBJ1-2 | . | TRBV19 | . | CASSIPRGDYYGYTF | TGTGCCAGTAGTATTCCCAGGGGTGATTACTATGGCTACACCTTC
TRBJ1-2 | TRBD1 | TRBV30 | . | CAFSGGIVYGYTF | TGTGCCTTCTCAGGGGGCATAGTCTATGGCTACACCTTC
TRBJ1-3 | TRBD1 | TRBV18 | . | CASSPLDRGLGNTIYF | TGTGCCAGCTCACCCCTGGACAGGGGGCTCGGAAACACCATATATTTT
TRBJ2-1 | TRBD1 | TRBV27 | . | CASSKDRAGYNEQFF | TGTGCCAGCAGTAAGGACAGGGCGGGATACAATGAGCAGTTCTTC
TRBJ2-1 | . | TRBV7-8 | . | CASSLEPSVGNEQFF | TGTGCCAGCAGCTTAGAACCTAGCGTCGGCAATGAGCAGTTCTTC
TRBJ2-3 | . | TRBV5-4 | few | CASTPGTGPQGDTQYF | TGTGCCAGCACCCCGGGTACCGGGCCGCAGGGAGATACGCAGTATTTT
TRBJ1-4 | . | TRBV6-5 | . | CASSTYGRGEKLFF | TGTGCCAGCAGTACCTACGGACGGGGTGAAAAACTGTTTTTT
TRBJ1-5 | . | TRBV24-1 | . | CATSEGNSNQPQHF | TGTGCCACCAGTGAGGGGAATAGCAATCAGCCCCAGCATTTT
TRBJ1-1 | . | TRBV5-4 | . | CASSPDTNTEAFF | TGTGCCAGCAGCCCCGACACCAACACTGAAGCTTTCTTT
TRBJ2-7 | TRBD1 | TRBV5-1 | . | CASRGDRFYEQYF | TGCGCCAGCAGGGGGGACAGATTCTACGAGCAGTACTTC
TRBJ1-6 | . | TRBV5-4 | few | CASSLMGSLNSPLHF | TGTGCCAGCAGCTTGATGGGTTCCTTGAATTCACCCCTCCACTTT
TRBJ1-6 | . | TRBV7-2 | . | CASSLRSKGSPLHF | TGTGCCAGCAGCTTGCGATCGAAAGGATCACCCCTCCACTTT
TRBJ1-2 | TRBD1 | TRBV27 | . | CASSLFPPGTAGPMRGYTF | TGTGCCAGCAGTTTATTCCCCCCGGGGACAGCCGGCCCTATGCGGGGCTACACCTTC
TRBJ2-5 | TRBD1 | TRBV7-9 | . | CASSLEGTGRETQYF | TGTGCCAGCAGCTTAGAGGGGACAGGGAGGGAGACCCAGTACTTC
TRBJ2-3 | TRBD2 | TRBV3-1/TRBV3-2 | once | CASSQMIGGGSTDTQYF | TGTGCCAGCAGCCAAATGATCGGCGGGGGGTCCACAGATACGCAGTATTTT
TRBJ2-3 | TRBD2 | TRBV24-1 | . | CATSDIKAGGTDTQYF | TGTGCCACCAGTGATATAAAAGCGGGAGGGACAGATACGCAGTATTTT
TRBJ2-1 | . | TRBV7-9 | . | CASSLDSYNEQFF | TGTGCCAGCAGCTTAGACAGTTACAATGAGCAGTTCTTC
TRBJ2-2 | . | TRBV6-1 | . | CASSVPPRGGYVGDTGELFF | TGTGCCAGCAGTGTCCCCCCGAGGGGGGGTTATGTAGGGGACACCGGGGAGCTGTTTTTT
TRBJ2-1 | TRBD1 | TRBV29-1 | . | CSGVTGSSYNEQFF | TGCAGCGGGGTGACAGGGAGCTCCTACAATGAGCAGTTCTTC
TRBJ2-5 | . | TRBV19 | . | CASSIARGRETQYF | TGTGCCAGTAGTATAGCAAGGGGGAGGGAGACCCAGTACTTC
TRBJ2-1 | . | TRBV14 | few | CASSQGFHRYEQFF | TGTGCCAGCAGCCAAGGATTTCATCGATATGAGCAGTTCTTC
TRBJ1-2 | . | TRBV12-3/TRBV12-4 | . | CASSPFSGGYTF | TGTGCCAGCAGCCCCTTCTCAGGTGGCTACACCTTC
TRBJ1-2 | TRBD1 | TRBV2 | . | CARGDRENYGYTF | TGTGCCAGAGGGGACAGAGAAAACTATGGCTACACCTTC
TRBJ2-7 | TRBD2 | TRBV12-3/TRBV12-4 | few | CASSLGAGAPSDF | TGTGCCAGCAGTTTAGGAGCGGGGGCCCCCTCCGACTTC
TRBJ2-1 | . | TRBV2 | . | CASRGGGFNEQFF | TGTGCCAGCAGAGGTGGGGGCTTCAATGAGCAGTTCTTC
TRBJ2-2 | . | TRBV7-2 | . | CASSSQGGGELFF | TGTGCCAGCAGCTCGCAGGGGGGCGGGGAGCTGTTTTTT
TRBJ1-2 | TRBD1 | TRBV18 | . | CASSPAGQDYGYTF | TGTGCCAGCTCACCCGCGGGACAGGACTATGGCTACACCTTC
TRBJ1-1 | . | TRBV5-4 | . | CASSGNRERDAEAFF | TGTGCCAGCAGCGGAAACAGAGAACGGGACGCTGAAGCTTTCTTT
TRBJ2-7 | TRBD1 | TRBV11-2 | . | CASSTLDRGYSEQYF | TGTGCCAGCAGCACCCTAGACAGGGGGTACAGCGAGCAGTACTTC
TRBJ1-1 | TRBD1 | TRBV7-2 | . | CASSSGQGPNTEAFF | TGTGCCAGCAGCTCAGGACAGGGACCGAACACTGAAGCTTTCTTT
TRBJ2-1 | TRBD2 | TRBV2 | . | CASSDSAGGRDEQFF | TGTGCCAGCAGTGACTCAGCGGGGGGGAGGGATGAGCAGTTCTTC